This TCR beta chain was sequenced during a study of cytomegalovirus exposure and HLA in healthy donors. Study-level points and caveats: In an earlier analysis, about 87% or about 30%: the productive usage of most TCR beta V segments. In a later analysis, HLA-associated TCR beta chains were more clonally expanded than equally common others.

The V segment lost 2 bases and the J segment 3 bases; nucleotides outside the gene matches: 3. The CDR3 runs 15 residues. Germline V gene lookup returns CDR1 SGHAT and CDR2 FQNNGV. This clone was recorded a few times. Its antigen is still unknown. The PCR employed 60 Vbeta primers together with 13 Jbeta primers. Using immunoSEQ multiplex PCR, the repertoire was profiled, and TCRdb retains in-frame clones only, with some absent. The sample carries under 200,000 clones, roughly 85% recorded once. The sequenced sample consisted of PBMCs. This sequence was found in a man under 40 in good health and CMV-seronegative. The J gene is TRBJ1-1, the V gene TRBV11-2, with 10 bases lining up with TRBD1. This CDR3 is CASSLKTGGYTEAFF. CDR3 bases: TGTGCCAGCAGCTTAAAGACAGGGGGCTACACTGAAGCTTTCTTT.